The clone carrying this T cell receptor beta chain was observed at least ten times. Its matching antigen is unknown. After removal of 5 bases from V and 3 bases from J, the junction contained 3 bases not matched to a gene. The CDR3 has 15 amino acids. These data originate in a study of T cells after yellow fever vaccination. Study results and limitations: A small proportion of clonotypes was detected in both the CD4 and CD8 compartments.

Conversion of TCR transcripts into cDNA relied on 5'RACE template switching, which added a universal primer site and UMIs. TCRdb recomputed calls from the 5' RACE reads with MiXCR, one row per CDR3 protein. The sample holds around 65,000 distinct CDR3 sequences, 5.5% to 7.5% seen once. The TCR originated in a man aged 18 to 30 who received the YFV17D yellow fever vaccine. Source: CD4+ T cells sorted from PBMCs, taken roughly 15 days after the first yellow fever vaccination. The V call is TRBV12-3 or TRBV12-4, the J call TRBJ2-2, with 10 bases aligning to TRBD1. The CDR3 DNA reads TGTGCCAGCAGTGGGACAGGGGACTACACCGGGGAGCTGTTTTTT. It codes for CASSGTGDYTGELFF.